Each of the 17 T cell receptor beta chains below was sequenced from the same sample in a study of response to subunit inactivated influenza vaccine. TCRdb processed the RT-PCR reads anew with MiXCR; each CDR3 protein has one entry. The sample has over 400,000 distinct CDR3 sequences; approximately 12% are singletons. The sequences come from PBMCs from blood, collected around seven weeks after vaccination. These receptors originate from a middle-aged man who received an inactivated influenza vaccine.

The rearrangement uses TRBV5-1 and TRBJ2-1, with TRBD1 matching 8 bases. With 4 bases clipped from V and 8 bases from J, the junction kept 8 bases outside the gene matches. This CDR3 contains 14 residues. Germline values: CDR1 SGHRS, CDR2 YFSETQ. The CDR3 DNA reads as TGCGCCAGCAGCATTGGACAGGGTCTCGATGAGCAGTTCTTC. Translating it yields CASSIGQGLDEQFF.

Only a few counts were recorded for this clonotype. The gene calls are TRBV5-1 and TRBJ1-3; 8 positions match TRBD1. Germline V lookup: CDR1 SGHRS, CDR2 YFSETQ. This CDR3 has 13 residues. The junction had 5 bases not matched to a gene; V was cut back by 4 bases and J by 8 bases. The CDR3 spells CASSPQGADTIYF. In nucleotides, the CDR3 is TGCGCCAGCAGCCCTCAGGGGGCTGACACCATATATTTT.

This clonotype showed up many times. This chain links TRBV29-1 with TRBJ2-1; D is tentatively TRBD1 or TRBD2 (10 bases each). Looked up from germline, CDR1 is SQVTM and CDR2 is ANQGSEA. Trimming left V 7 bases short and J 7 bases short, with 35 bases between. The CDR3 runs 19 residues. The CDR3 DNA reads TGCAGCGCAATAGACCCGGGACAGGGGATGAGACTAGCGGGTAATGAGCAGTTCTTC. Encoded protein: CSAIDPGQGMRLAGNEQFF.

Many counts were recorded for this clonotype. V and J are TRBV4-2 and TRBJ2-1; D remains unclear. V was clipped by 1 base and J by 6 bases, with 16 bases between them. The CDR3 sequence is 16 residues long. Germline lookup yields CDR1 LGHNA and CDR2 YNFKEQ. For the CDR3, the DNA is TGTGCCAGCAGCCAAGTCGGAGTCGGTAGAAGCAATGAGCAGTTCTTC. It specifies CASSQVGVGRSNEQFF.

The CDR3 DNA is TGTGCCAGCAGTTTCAGGAGTTCTAACAATGAGCAGTTCTTC. This translates into CASSFRSSNNEQFF. This chain uses TRBV28 with TRBJ2-1; no clear D. V gave up 3 bases and J gave up 5 bases, with 11 bases separating them. CDR1 is MDHEN and CDR2 is SYDVKM in the germline V gene. This CDR3 contains 14 residues. The variable domain in full, with the rest retrieved from reference TRBV28 and TRBJ2-1, is DVKVTQSSRYLVKRTGEKVFLECVQDMDHENMFWYRQDPGLGLRLIYFSYDVKMKEKGDIPEGYSVSREKKERFSLILESASTNQTSMYLCASSFRSSNNEQFFGPGTRLTVL.

The rearrangement joins TRBV20-1 to TRBJ2-7; 8 nucleotides line up with TRBD1. The junction had 8 bases not matched to a gene; V was cut back by 7 bases and J by 6 bases. The CDR3 spans 12 residues. Germline values: CDR1 DFQATT, CDR2 SNEGSKA (reference sequence). CDR3 region: CSGRRGQAEQYF. CDR3 DNA sequence: TGCAGTGGGCGCAGGGGGCAGGCCGAGCAGTACTTC.

This clonotype was recorded many times. The CDR3 DNA follows: TGTGCCACCTACCTCAACCCTCCGGGACTAGCGGGAGGAACCTCCTACGAGCAGTACTTC. Protein: CATYLNPPGLAGGTSYEQYF. The gene calls are TRBV28 and TRBJ2-7; TRBD2 aligns across 15 bases. V shed 10 bases and J 0 bases; nucleotides not matched to a gene: 19. The germline V gene has CDR1 MDHEN and CDR2 SYDVKM. There are 20 residues in the CDR3. Drawing the rest from reference TRBV28 and TRBJ2-7, the complete variable domain is DVKVTQSSRYLVKRTGEKVFLECVQDMDHENMFWYRQDPGLGLRLIYFSYDVKMKEKGDIPEGYSVSREKKERFSLILESASTNQTSMYLCATYLNPPGLAGGTSYEQYFGPGTRLTVT.

At least ten counts were recorded for this clonotype. The V call is TRBV12-3 or TRBV12-4, the J call TRBJ1-1, with unresolved D. The CDR3 spans 14 residues. The V gene lost 4 bases and the J gene lost 3 bases, with 12 bases spanning the gap. The CDR3 protein is CASSSRFGDTEAFF. Written as DNA, the CDR3 is TGTGCCAGCAGTTCCAGGTTTGGCGACACTGAAGCTTTCTTT.

This clonotype was found many times. This chain links TRBV7-2 with TRBJ2-3; D is ambiguous. The CDR3 totals 16 residues. Germline V gene lookup returns CDR1 SGHTA and CDR2 FQGNSA. V shed 1 base and J shed 4 bases, with 15 bases lying between them. CDR3 in amino acids: CASSLGNLGSADTQYF. The CDR3 bases are TGTGCCAGCAGCTTAGGTAATCTGGGATCAGCAGATACGCAGTATTTT.

The V and J genes are TRBV15 and TRBJ2-5; 12 nucleotides line up with TRBD1. From germline, CDR1 is LNHNV and CDR2 YYDKDF (reference sequence). There are 15 residues in the CDR3. V lost 5 bases to trimming and J lost 5 bases; unmatched junction nucleotides: 6. CDR3 DNA: TGTGCCACCAGCTGGGGGACAGGGGGCGAGGAGACCCAGTACTTC. It specifies CATSWGTGGEETQYF. Filled out from reference TRBV15 and TRBJ2-5, the complete variable domain reads DAMVIQNPRYQVTQFGKPVTLSCSQTLNHNVMYWYQQKSSQAPKLLFHYYDKDFNNEADTPDNFQSRRPNTSFCFLDIRSPGLGDTAMYLCATSWGTGGEETQYFGPGTRLLVL.

This rearrangement joins TRBV5-4 to TRBJ2-5; 14 positions agree with TRBD2. The V gene's germline CDR1 is SGHNT and CDR2 YYREEE (reference sequence). The J segment lost 5 bases and the V segment lost 4 bases, leaving 10 bases of the junction unmatched. The CDR3 sequence is 17 residues long. CDR3 bases: TGTGCCAGCAGCCCCAAGACTAGCGGGGGGGCATCCGAGACCCAGTACTTC. This sequence encodes CASSPKTSGGASETQYF.

This clonotype was seen only a few times. The V gene is TRBV20-1, the J gene TRBJ2-3; 8 bases are a match to TRBD1. Germline V gene sequence: CDR1 DFQATT, CDR2 SNEGSKA (reference sequence). V shed 5 bases and J 7 bases; nucleotides not matched to a gene: 14. The CDR3 sequence is 15 residues long. The CDR3 sequence is CSASPGQGGTYTQYF. The CDR3 nucleotides are TGCAGTGCTTCGCCCGGACAGGGCGGGACTTATACGCAGTATTTT.

This clonotype was observed a few times. The chain carries TRBV5-1 and TRBJ2-3; the D is unclear. V was shortened by 0 bases and J by 2 bases, with 10 bases between the two germline ends. Germline values: CDR1 SGHRS, CDR2 YFSETQ. The CDR3 is 15 amino acids. CDR3 nucleotide sequence: TGCGCCAGCAGCTTGGTGGCATTCAACACAGATACGCAGTATTTT. Translation gives CASSLVAFNTDTQYF.

The rearrangement uses TRBV12-3 or TRBV12-4 and TRBJ1-5, with D perhaps TRBD1 (5 bases). The CDR3 has 15 residues. The V and J ends lost 6 bases and 0 bases respectively, with 12 bases between them. Here the CDR3 reads CASRGTEYSNQPQHF. CDR3 coding DNA: TGTGCCAGCAGGGGGACGGAGTATAGCAATCAGCCCCAGCATTTT.

The chain recombines TRBV7-9 with TRBJ1-2; D gene ambiguous. The CDR3 totals 13 residues. CDR1 is SEHNR and CDR2 is FQNEAQ in the germline V gene (reference sequence). V shed 3 bases and J shed 6 bases, with 11 bases lying between them. CDR3 residues: CASSFDTDHGYTF. CDR3 nucleotides: TGTGCCAGCAGCTTCGACACTGATCATGGCTACACCTTC.

In this sample, this clonotype turned up a few times. V gene TRBV5-1 combines with J gene TRBJ1-2; the D is unclear. The CDR3 is 14 amino acids. The V gene's germline CDR1 is SGHRS and CDR2 YFSETQ. V gave up 4 bases and J gave up 5 bases, with 15 bases separating them. The CDR3 region is CASSEVGVGYGYTF. The DNA of the CDR3 is TGCGCCAGCAGCGAGGTTGGGGTCGGGTATGGCTACACCTTC.

This chain joins TRBV7-2 and TRBJ1-2, with TRBD1 as a possible D gene (5 bases). Germline lookup yields CDR1 SGHTA and CDR2 FQGNSA. The CDR3 is 14 amino acids. Trimming stripped 5 bases from V and 4 bases from J, with 14 bases between. The CDR3 DNA reads TGTGCCAGCAGCCCCGGGACTGCCCTCTATGGCTACACCTTC. It translates to CASSPGTALYGYTF.